The 2 T cell receptor beta chains below come from one sample, sequenced in a study of preoperative IRX-2 immunotherapy in early breast cancer. The protocol was immunoSEQ multiplex PCR, while the TCRdb copy is restricted to in-frame clones and leaves out a portion. The sample carries 25,000 or so clones, 85% to 95% recorded once. Treatment indicated: preoperative locoregional IRX-2 cytokine immunotherapy. Here the sequenced sample was tumor tissue, taken after IRX-2 immunotherapy. These receptors all stem from a human donor with breast cancer.

This chain links TRBV7-9 with TRBJ1-5, with D possibly being TRBD1 (6 bases). This CDR3 has 16 residues. The germline V gene has CDR1 SEHNR and CDR2 FQNEAQ (reference sequence). Trimming cost V 5 bases and J 0 bases, with 14 bases left between them. As DNA, the CDR3 is TGTGCCAGCAGCGGGACAAGCGTAATTAGCAATCAGCCCCAGCATTTT. This encodes CASSGTSVISNQPQHF.

This sequence joins TRBV7-9 and TRBJ2-5, with D tentatively TRBD1 or TRBD2 (5 bases each). Germline-derived CDR1 and CDR2 are SEHNR and FQNEAQ (reference sequence). Between the trimmed V and J ends, which lost 1 base and 2 bases, there was a span of 14 bases. This CDR3 contains 16 residues. The CDR3 coding sequence is TGTGCCAGCAGCTTAGGGGTCGGGGCCCCACAAGAGACCCAGTACTTC. Translating gives CASSLGVGAPQETQYF.